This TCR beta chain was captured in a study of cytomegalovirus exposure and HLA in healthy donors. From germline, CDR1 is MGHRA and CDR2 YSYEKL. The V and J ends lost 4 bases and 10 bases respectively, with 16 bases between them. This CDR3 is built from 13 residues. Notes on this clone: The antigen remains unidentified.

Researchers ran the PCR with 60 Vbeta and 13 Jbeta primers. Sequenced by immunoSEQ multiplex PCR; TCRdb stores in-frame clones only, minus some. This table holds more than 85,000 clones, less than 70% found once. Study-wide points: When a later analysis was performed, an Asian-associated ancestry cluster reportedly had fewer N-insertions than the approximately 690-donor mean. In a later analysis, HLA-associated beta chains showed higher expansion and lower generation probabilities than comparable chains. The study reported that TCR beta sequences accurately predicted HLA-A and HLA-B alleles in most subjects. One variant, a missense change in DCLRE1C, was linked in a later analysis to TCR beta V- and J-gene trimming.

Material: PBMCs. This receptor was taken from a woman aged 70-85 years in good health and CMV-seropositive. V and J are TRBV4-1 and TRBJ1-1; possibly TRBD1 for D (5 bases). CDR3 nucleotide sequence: TGCGCCAGCAGCCGTGAACTGGGGGAGGTAGCTTTCTTT. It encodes CASSRELGEVAFF.